One T cell receptor (beta chain) is described in this entry. What it binds is not known. The sample originates from a study of radiotherapy plus CTLA-4 blockade in lung cancer. Study-level information: Patients showed objective responses in over 15% of cases, and disease control was achieved by under 35%.

Receiving focal radiation plus CTLA-4 blockade with ipilimumab were patients who had chemo-refractory metastatic non-small-cell lung cancer. Study-level points and caveats: In blood, after radiotherapy plus ipilimumab, tumor-derived TCR clones expanded. The best predictor of response was reported to be early blood T cell clone dynamics, with interferon-beta.

This table comes from immunoSEQ multiplex PCR, and its TCRdb copy is limited to in-frame clones, with some not included. The sample lists about 110,000 clones, about 84% seen once, with under 2.5% in the top ten. The CDR3 length is 19 residues. Trimming took 0 bases from V and 3 from J, leaving 23 bases between them. Germline V gene sequence: CDR1 SGDLS, CDR2 YYNGEE. The TCR sequence derives from a human donor with non-small cell lung cancer that progressed on radiotherapy plus ipilimumab. Some clones in this sample may be carry-over from other donors' samples. V is TRBV9 and J is TRBJ2-3; D unresolved. Material: peripheral blood, obtained from a patient treated with radiotherapy plus ipilimumab. DNA of the CDR3: TGTGCCAGCAGCGTAGCGGAGATCGGACGGACGAGGTTTACAGATACGCAGTATTTT. This gives the protein CASSVAEIGRTRFTDTQYF. Full variable domain (outside the CDR3, taken from reference TRBV9 and TRBJ2-3): DSGVTQTPKHLITATGQRVTLRCSPRSGDLSVYWYQQSLDQGLQFLIQYYNGEERAKGNILERFSAQQFPDLHSELNLSSLELGDSALYFCASSVAEIGRTRFTDTQYFGPGTRLTVL.